This T cell receptor beta chain stems from a study of CD8 T cells in Susac syndrome. It was with random hexamers that about 0.45 to 1 ug RNA was reverse transcribed. By means of immunoSEQ multiplex PCR, TCR beta CDR3 spanning 54 Vbeta and 13 Jbeta underwent amplification. TCRdb fed the immunoSEQ multiplex PCR reads into MiXCR, producing one record per CDR3 protein. Of 180,000 or so distinct CDR3 sequences listed, about 94% are singletons. The junction had 10 bases not matched to a gene; V was cut back by 6 bases and J by 7 bases. CDR1 and CDR2 (germline): LNHDA, SQIVND (reference sequence). The CDR3 length is 15 residues. As concerns this clonotype: As yet, its antigen is unknown.

Broader study findings: Acknowledgment was made by the study that its TCR sequencing and HLA analysis involved a relatively small number of individuals.

CD8+ and CD4+ blood T cells underwent TCR beta sequencing. The TEMRA cells underwent FACS enrichment, while the CD8+ and CD4+ T cells underwent negative isolation. The sequencing sample was made of CD4+ T cells from PBMCs. The V and J genes are TRBV19 and TRBJ1-2; TRBD1 matches 11 bases. The clonotype comes from a human donor in good health. In nucleotides, the CDR3 is TGTGCCAGTAGAACCGACGGGACAGGGGGGATTGGCTACACCTTC. It codes for CASRTDGTGGIGYTF.